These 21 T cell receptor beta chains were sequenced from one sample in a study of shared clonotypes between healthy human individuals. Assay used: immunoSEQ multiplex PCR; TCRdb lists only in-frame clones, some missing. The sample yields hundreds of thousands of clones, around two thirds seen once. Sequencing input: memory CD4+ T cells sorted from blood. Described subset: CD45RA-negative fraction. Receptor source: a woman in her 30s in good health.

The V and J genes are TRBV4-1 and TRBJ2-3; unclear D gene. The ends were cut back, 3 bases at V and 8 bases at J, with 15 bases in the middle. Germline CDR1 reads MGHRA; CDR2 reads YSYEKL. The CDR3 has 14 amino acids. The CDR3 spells CASSHEWTVATQYF. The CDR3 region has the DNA TGCGCCAGCAGCCACGAATGGACGGTTGCTACGCAGTATTTT.

In DNA, the CDR3 is TGTGCCAGCAGCCAAGCGGGGGCTAGCGGACAAGAGACCCAGTACTTC. Its protein product is CASSQAGASGQETQYF. The chain links TRBV4-2 to TRBJ2-5; D is perhaps TRBD2 (7 bases). The CDR3 is made up of 16 amino acids. Deletions cut 1 base from V and 2 bases from J, with 14 bases between. Looked up from germline, CDR1 is LGHNA and CDR2 is YNFKEQ.

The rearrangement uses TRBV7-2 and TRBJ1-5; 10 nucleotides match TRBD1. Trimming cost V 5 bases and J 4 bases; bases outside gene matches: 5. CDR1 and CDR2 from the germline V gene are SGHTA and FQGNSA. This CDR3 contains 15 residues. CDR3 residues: CASSTDRGNNQPQHF. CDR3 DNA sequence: TGTGCCAGCAGCACGGACAGGGGGAATAATCAGCCCCAGCATTTT.

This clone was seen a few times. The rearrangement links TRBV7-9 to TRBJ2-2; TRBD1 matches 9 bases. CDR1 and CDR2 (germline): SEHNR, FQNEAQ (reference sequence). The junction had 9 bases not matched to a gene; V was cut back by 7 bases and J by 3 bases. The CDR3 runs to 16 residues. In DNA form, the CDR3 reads TGTGCCAGCATCTCGACCGGGACAGGGCACACCGGGGAGCTGTTTTTT. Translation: CASISTGTGHTGELFF.

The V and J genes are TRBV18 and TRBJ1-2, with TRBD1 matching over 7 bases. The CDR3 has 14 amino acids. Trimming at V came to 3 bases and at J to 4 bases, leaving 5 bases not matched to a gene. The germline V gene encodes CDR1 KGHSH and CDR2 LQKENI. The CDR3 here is CASSPGTEFYGYTF. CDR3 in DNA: TGTGCCAGCTCACCTGGGACAGAGTTCTATGGCTACACCTTC.

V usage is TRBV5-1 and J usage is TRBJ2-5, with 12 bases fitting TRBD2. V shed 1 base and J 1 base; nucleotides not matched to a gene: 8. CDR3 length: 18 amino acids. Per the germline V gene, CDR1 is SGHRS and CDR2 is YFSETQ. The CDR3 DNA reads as TGCGCCAGCAGCTTGCTACTGACGGGACTAGCGGGCCAAGAGACCCAGTACTTC. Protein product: CASSLLLTGLAGQETQYF.

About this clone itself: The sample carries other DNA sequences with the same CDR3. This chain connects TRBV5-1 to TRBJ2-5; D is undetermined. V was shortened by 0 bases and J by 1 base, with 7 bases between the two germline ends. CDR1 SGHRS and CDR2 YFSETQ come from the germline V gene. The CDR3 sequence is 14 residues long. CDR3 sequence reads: CASSLGRTQETQYF. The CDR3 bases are TGCGCCAGCAGCTTGGGCCGGACCCAAGAGACCCAGTACTTC.

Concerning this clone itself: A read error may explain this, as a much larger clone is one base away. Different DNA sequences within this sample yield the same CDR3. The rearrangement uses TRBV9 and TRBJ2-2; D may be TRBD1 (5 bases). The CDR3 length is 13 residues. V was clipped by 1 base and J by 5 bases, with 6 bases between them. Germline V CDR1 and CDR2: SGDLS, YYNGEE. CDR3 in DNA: TGTGCCAGCAGCGTACAGGGAACCGGGGAGCTGTTTTTT. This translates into CASSVQGTGELFF.

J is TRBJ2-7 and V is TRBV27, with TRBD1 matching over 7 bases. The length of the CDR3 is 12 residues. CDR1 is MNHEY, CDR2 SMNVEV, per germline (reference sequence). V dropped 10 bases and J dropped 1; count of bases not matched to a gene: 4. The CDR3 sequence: CATAGGSYEQYF. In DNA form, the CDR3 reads TGTGCCACTGCAGGGGGATCCTACGAGCAGTACTTC.

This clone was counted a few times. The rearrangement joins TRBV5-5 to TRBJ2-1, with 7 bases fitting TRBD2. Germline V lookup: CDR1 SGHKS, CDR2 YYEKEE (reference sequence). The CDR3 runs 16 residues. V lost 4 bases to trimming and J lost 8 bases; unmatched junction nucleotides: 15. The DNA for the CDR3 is TGTGCCAGCAGCCGTCTTGCAGGCCGGGGAGGGGATGAGCAGTTCTTC. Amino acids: CASSRLAGRGGDEQFF.

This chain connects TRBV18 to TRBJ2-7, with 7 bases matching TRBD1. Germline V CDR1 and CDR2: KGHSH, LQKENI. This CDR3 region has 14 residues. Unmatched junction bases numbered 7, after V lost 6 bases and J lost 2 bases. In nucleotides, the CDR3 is TGTGCCAGCTCCAAGGGACAGCAGACCTACGAGCAGTACTTC. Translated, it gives CASSKGQQTYEQYF. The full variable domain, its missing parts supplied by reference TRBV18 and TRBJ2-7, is NAGVMQNPRHLVRRRGQEARLRCSPMKGHSHVYWYRQLPEEGLKFMVYLQKENIIDESGMPKERFSAEFPKEGPSILRIQQVVRGDSAAYFCASSKGQQTYEQYFGPGTRLTVT.

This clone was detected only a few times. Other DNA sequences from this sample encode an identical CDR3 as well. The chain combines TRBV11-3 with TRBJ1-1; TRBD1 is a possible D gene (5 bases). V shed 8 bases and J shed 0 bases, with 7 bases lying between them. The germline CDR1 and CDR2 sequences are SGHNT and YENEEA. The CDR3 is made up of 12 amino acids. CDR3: CASQGMNTEAFF. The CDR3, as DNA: TGTGCCAGCCAGGGAATGAACACTGAAGCTTTCTTT.

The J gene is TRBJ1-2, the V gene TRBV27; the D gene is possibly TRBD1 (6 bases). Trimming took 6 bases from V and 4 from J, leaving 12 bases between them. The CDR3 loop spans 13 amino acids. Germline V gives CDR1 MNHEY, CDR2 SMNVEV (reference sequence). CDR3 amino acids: CASRDRRTYGYTF. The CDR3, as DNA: TGTGCCAGCAGAGACAGGCGGACCTATGGCTACACCTTC.

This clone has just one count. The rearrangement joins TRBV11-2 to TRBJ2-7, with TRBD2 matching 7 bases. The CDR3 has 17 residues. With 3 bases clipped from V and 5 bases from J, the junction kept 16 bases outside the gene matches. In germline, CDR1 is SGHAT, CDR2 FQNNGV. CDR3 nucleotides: TGTGCCAGCAGCTTGGGCAGGGACTACTCTCTGAGGGACGAGCAGTACTTC. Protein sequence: CASSLGRDYSLRDEQYF.

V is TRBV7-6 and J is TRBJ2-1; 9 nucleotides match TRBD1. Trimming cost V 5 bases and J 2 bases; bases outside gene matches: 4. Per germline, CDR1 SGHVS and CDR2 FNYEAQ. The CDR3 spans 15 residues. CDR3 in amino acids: CASSPGQGPYNEQFF. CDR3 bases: TGTGCCAGCAGCCCCGGACAGGGGCCCTACAATGAGCAGTTCTTC. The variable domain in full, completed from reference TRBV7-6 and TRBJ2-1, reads GAGVSQSPRYKVTKRGQDVALRCDPISGHVSLYWYRQALGQGPEFLTYFNYEAQQDKSGLPNDRFSAERPEGSISTLTIQRTEQRDSAMYRCASSPGQGPYNEQFFGPGTRLTVL.

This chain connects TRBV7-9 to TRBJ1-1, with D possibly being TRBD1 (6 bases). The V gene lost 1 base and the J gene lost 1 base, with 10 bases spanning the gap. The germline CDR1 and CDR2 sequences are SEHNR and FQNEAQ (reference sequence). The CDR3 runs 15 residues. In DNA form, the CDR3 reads TGTGCCAGCAGCTTAGGGCCGGGACAGAACACTGAAGCTTTCTTT. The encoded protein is CASSLGPGQNTEAFF.

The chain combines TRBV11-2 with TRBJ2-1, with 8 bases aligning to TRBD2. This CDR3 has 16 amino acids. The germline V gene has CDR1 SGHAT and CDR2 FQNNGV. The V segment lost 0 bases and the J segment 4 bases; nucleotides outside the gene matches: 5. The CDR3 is CASSLDRTSLYNEQFF. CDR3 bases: TGTGCCAGCAGCTTAGATCGGACTAGCTTATACAATGAGCAGTTCTTC.

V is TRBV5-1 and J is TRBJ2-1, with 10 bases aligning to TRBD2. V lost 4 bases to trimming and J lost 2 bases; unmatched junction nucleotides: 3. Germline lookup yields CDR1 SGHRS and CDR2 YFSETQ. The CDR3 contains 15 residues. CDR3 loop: CASSPLAGTYNEQFF. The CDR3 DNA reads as TGCGCCAGCAGCCCACTAGCGGGAACCTACAATGAGCAGTTCTTC. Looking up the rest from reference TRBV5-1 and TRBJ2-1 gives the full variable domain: KAGVTQTPRYLIKTRGQQVTLSCSPISGHRSVSWYQQTPGQGLQFLFEYFSETQRNKGNFPGRFSGRQFSNSRSEMNVSTLELGDSALYLCASSPLAGTYNEQFFGPGTRLTVL.

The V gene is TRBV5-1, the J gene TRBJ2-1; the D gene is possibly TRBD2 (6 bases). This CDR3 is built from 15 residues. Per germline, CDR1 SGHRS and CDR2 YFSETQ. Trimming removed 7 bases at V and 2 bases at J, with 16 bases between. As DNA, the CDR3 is TGCGCCAGCCGACCCTTAGCGGCCCCCTACAATGAGCAGTTCTTC. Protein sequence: CASRPLAAPYNEQFF.

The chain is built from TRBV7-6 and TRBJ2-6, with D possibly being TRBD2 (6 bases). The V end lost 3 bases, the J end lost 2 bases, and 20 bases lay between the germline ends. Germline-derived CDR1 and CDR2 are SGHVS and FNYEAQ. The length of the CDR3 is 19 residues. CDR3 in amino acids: CASSFGGSPWEAGANVLTF. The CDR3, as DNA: TGTGCCAGCAGCTTCGGGGGATCCCCTTGGGAGGCTGGGGCCAACGTCCTGACTTTC. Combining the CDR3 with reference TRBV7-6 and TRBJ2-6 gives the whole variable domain GAGVSQSPRYKVTKRGQDVALRCDPISGHVSLYWYRQALGQGPEFLTYFNYEAQQDKSGLPNDRFSAERPEGSISTLTIQRTEQRDSAMYRCASSFGGSPWEAGANVLTFGAGSRLTVL.

The CDR3 nucleotides are TGTGCCAGCAGTTATCGGACAGGGGGAAATACCGGGGAGCTGTTTTTT. Protein product: CASSYRTGGNTGELFF. V and J are TRBV28 and TRBJ2-2; 10 bases are a match to TRBD1. Germline CDR1 reads MDHEN; CDR2 reads SYDVKM. The CDR3 totals 16 residues. Germline trimming cut 4 bases from V and 5 bases from J; bases unmatched to any gene: 7.